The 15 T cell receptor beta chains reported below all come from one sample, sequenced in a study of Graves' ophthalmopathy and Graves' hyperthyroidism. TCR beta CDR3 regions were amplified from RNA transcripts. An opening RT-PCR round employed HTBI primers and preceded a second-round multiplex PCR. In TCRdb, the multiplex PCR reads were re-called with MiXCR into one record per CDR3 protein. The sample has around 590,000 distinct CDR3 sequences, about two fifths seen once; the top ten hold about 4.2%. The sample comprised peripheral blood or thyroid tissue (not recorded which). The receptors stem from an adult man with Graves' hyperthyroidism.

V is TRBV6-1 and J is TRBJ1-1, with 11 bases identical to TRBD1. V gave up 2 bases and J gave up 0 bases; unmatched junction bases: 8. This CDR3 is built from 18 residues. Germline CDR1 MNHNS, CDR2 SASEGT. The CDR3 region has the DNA TGTGCCAGCAGTGAATGGTTTGGACAGGGGGCAATGAACACTGAAGCTTTCTTT. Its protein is CASSEWFGQGAMNTEAFF.

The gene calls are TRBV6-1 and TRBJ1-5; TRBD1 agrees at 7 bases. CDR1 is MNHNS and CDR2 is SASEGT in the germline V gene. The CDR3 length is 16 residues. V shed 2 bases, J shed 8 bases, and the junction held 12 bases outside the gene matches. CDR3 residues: CASSEWGRGGSEPQHF. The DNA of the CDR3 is TGTGCCAGCAGTGAATGGGGCAGGGGGGGATCAGAGCCCCAGCATTTT.

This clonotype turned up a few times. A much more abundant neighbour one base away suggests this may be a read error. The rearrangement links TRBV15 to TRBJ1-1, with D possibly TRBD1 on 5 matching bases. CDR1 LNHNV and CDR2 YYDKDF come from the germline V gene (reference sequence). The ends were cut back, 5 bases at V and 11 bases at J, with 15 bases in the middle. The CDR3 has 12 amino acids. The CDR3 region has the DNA TGTGCCACCAGCGGCCGGCAGGGAGAGGCTTTCTTT. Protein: CATSGRQGEAFF.

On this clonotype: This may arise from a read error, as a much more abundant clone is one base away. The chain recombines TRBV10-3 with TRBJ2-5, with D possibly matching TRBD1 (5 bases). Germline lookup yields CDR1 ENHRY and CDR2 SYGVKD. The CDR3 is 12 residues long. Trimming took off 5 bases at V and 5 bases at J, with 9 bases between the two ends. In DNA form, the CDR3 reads TGTGCCATCAGTTACTCAGGGGAGACCCAGTACTTC. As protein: CAISYSGETQYF.

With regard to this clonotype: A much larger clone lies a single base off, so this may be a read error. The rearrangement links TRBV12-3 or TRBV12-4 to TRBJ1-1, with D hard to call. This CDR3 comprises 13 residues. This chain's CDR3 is CASTPNMNTEASF. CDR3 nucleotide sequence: TGTGCCAGCACCCCGAATATGAACACTGAAGCTTCCTTT.

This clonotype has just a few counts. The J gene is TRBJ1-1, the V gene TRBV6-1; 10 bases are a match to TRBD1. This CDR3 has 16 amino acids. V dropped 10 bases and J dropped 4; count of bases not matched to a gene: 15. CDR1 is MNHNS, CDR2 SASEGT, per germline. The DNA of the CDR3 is TGTGCCACCACAACTGGGACAGGGGAGTGGAGCACTGAAGCTTTCTTT. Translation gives CATTTGTGEWSTEAFF.

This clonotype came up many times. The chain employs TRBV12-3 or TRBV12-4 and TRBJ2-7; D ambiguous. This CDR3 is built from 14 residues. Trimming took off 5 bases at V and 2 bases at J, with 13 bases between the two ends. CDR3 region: CASSPDKATYEQYF. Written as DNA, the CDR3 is TGTGCCAGCAGTCCAGACAAAGCGACCTACGAGCAGTACTTC.

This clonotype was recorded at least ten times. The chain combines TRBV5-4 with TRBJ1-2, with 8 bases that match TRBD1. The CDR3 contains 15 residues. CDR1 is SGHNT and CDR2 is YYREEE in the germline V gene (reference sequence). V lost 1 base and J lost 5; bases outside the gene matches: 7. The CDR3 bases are TGTGCCAGCAGCTTGCCCGGGACAGGAATATATGGCTACACCTTC. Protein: CASSLPGTGIYGYTF.

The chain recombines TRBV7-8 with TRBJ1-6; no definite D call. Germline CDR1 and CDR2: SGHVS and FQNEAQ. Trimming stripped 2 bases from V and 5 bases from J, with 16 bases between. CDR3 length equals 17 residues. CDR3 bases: TGTGCCAGCAGCTTATTCTTATATGGACGGGATAATTCACCCCTCCACTTT. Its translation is CASSLFLYGRDNSPLHF.

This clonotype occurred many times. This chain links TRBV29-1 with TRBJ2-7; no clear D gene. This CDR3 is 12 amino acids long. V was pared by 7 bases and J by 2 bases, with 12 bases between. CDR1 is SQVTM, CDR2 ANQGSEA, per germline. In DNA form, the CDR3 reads TGCAGCGCTCGGACGGAGACCTACGAGCAGTACTTC. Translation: CSARTETYEQYF.

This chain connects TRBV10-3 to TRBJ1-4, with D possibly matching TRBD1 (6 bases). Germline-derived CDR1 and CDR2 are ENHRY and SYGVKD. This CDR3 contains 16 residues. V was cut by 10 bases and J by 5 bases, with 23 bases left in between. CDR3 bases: TGTGCCAGCAGATATGATCCAGGACAGAGCAATGAAAAACTGTTTTTT. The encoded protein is CASRYDPGQSNEKLFF.

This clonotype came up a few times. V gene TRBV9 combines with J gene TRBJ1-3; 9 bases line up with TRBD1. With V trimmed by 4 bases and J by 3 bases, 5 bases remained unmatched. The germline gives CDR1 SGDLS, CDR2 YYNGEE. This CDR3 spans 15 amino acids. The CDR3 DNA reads TGTGCCAGCAGCCTACAGGGGGCAAATGGAAACACCATATATTTT. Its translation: CASSLQGANGNTIYF.

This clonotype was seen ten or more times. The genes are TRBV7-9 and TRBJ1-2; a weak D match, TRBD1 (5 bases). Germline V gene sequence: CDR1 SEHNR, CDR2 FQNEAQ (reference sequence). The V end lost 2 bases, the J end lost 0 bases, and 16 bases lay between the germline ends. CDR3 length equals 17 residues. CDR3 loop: CASSLLRDALANYGYTF. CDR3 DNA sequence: TGTGCCAGCAGCTTACTTCGGGACGCCTTAGCTAACTATGGCTACACCTTC.

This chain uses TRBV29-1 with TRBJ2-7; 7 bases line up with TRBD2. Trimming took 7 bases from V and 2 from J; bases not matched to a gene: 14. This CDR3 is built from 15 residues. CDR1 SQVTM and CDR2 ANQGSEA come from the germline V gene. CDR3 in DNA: TGCAGCGGCTCAGGGTGGGAGGGACCCACCTACGAGCAGTACTTC. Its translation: CSGSGWEGPTYEQYF.

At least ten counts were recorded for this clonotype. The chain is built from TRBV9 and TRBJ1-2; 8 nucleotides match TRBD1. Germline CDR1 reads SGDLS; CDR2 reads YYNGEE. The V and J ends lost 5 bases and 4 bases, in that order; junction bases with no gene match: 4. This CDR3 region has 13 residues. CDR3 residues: CASRGQDLYGYTF. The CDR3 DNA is TGTGCCAGCAGGGGACAGGACCTCTATGGCTACACCTTC.